The rows below give T cell receptor beta chains drawn from one sample of a study of cytomegalovirus exposure and HLA in healthy donors. The table came from immunoSEQ multiplex PCR; TCRdb's copy has only in-frame clones and leaves some out. Of 150,000 to 200,000 clones in the sample, more than 75% were seen once. Sequenced input: PBMCs. These receptors all stem from a woman in her forties in good health and CMV-seronegative. CDR3s include the opening cysteine and the closing phenylalanine or tryptophan. D genes are given only for firm matches. Expanded clones get a size class; other rows say once, few or many, or leave the size out.

d_gene: -
abundance: few
v_gene: TRBV7-8
j_gene: TRBJ1-6
CDR3aa: CASSLGRAANSPLHF
CDR3nt: TGTGCCAGCAGCTTAGGGCGGGCAGCGAATTCACCCCTCCACTTT

d_gene: TRBD1
abundance: -
v_gene: TRBV27
j_gene: TRBJ1-4
CDR3aa: CASSLRQGDSATNEKLFF
CDR3nt: TGTGCCAGCAGTTTGCGGCAGGGGGACTCAGCAACTAATGAAAAACTGTTTTTT

d_gene: -
abundance: -
v_gene: TRBV5-6
j_gene: TRBJ2-5
CDR3aa: CASSTSPATGRETQYF
CDR3nt: TGTGCCAGCAGCACGTCACCCGCGACAGGGAGGGAGACCCAGTACTTC

d_gene: TRBD2
abundance: -
v_gene: TRBV7-6
j_gene: TRBJ2-2
CDR3aa: CASSISGGYGELFF
CDR3nt: TGTGCCAGCAGCATTAGCGGGGGGTACGGGGAGCTGTTTTTT

d_gene: -
abundance: few
v_gene: TRBV2
j_gene: TRBJ1-5
CDR3aa: CASTNKGGSNQPQHF
CDR3nt: TGTGCCAGCACCAACAAAGGCGGGAGCAATCAGCCCCAGCATTTT

d_gene: TRBD1
abundance: -
v_gene: TRBV27
j_gene: TRBJ1-1
CDR3aa: CASSLSRGPNTEAFF
CDR3nt: TGTGCCAGCAGTTTATCGAGGGGGCCGAACACTGAAGCTTTCTTT

d_gene: -
abundance: -
v_gene: TRBV7-2
j_gene: TRBJ2-5
CDR3aa: CASSQRSGETQYF
CDR3nt: TGTGCCAGCAGCCAGAGGTCGGGGGAGACCCAGTACTTC

d_gene: TRBD2
abundance: -
v_gene: TRBV30
j_gene: TRBJ2-2
CDR3aa: CAWLLAGGNTGELFF
CDR3nt: TGTGCCTGGCTACTAGCGGGGGGGAACACCGGGGAGCTGTTTTTT

d_gene: -
abundance: -
v_gene: TRBV30
j_gene: TRBJ2-3
CDR3aa: CAWSVQNTDTQYF
CDR3nt: TGTGCCTGGAGTGTACAAAATACAGATACGCAGTATTTT

d_gene: -
abundance: -
v_gene: TRBV5-4
j_gene: TRBJ2-1
CDR3aa: CASSSGGGGSYNEQFF
CDR3nt: TGTGCCAGCAGCTCCGGAGGGGGAGGGTCCTACAATGAGCAGTTCTTC

d_gene: TRBD1
abundance: once
v_gene: TRBV10-3
j_gene: TRBJ2-2
CDR3aa: CAINEGAGTGELFF
CDR3nt: TGTGCCATCAACGAGGGGGCGGGCACCGGGGAGCTGTTTTTT

d_gene: -
abundance: -
v_gene: TRBV6-5
j_gene: TRBJ2-2
CDR3aa: CASSYAGYTGELFF
CDR3nt: TGTGCCAGCAGTTACGCAGGCTACACCGGGGAGCTGTTTTTT

d_gene: TRBD2
abundance: -
v_gene: TRBV6-1
j_gene: TRBJ2-1
CDR3aa: CASSEAGGLAGVSEQFF
CDR3nt: TGTGCCAGCAGTGAAGCGGGGGGACTAGCGGGAGTAAGTGAGCAGTTCTTC

d_gene: TRBD1
abundance: -
v_gene: TRBV10-1
j_gene: TRBJ2-7
CDR3aa: CATQRQGTYEQYF
CDR3nt: TGCGCCACCCAGAGACAGGGAACCTACGAGCAGTACTTC

d_gene: TRBD1
abundance: -
v_gene: TRBV5-4
j_gene: TRBJ2-3
CDR3aa: CASSLLDRGGTDTQYF
CDR3nt: TGTGCCAGCAGCCTTCTTGACAGGGGAGGCACAGATACGCAGTATTTT

d_gene: -
abundance: -
v_gene: TRBV19
j_gene: TRBJ1-1
CDR3aa: CASSIQIRAEAFF
CDR3nt: TGTGCCAGTAGTATACAAATCCGGGCTGAAGCTTTCTTT

d_gene: -
abundance: -
v_gene: TRBV29-1
j_gene: TRBJ2-5
CDR3aa: CSAELMDSLYQETQYF
CDR3nt: TGCAGTGCTGAACTTATGGACAGCTTGTACCAAGAGACCCAGTACTTC

d_gene: -
abundance: once
v_gene: TRBV7-9
j_gene: TRBJ2-1
CDR3aa: CASSLAGGGNEQFF
CDR3nt: TGTGCCAGCAGCTTAGCAGGGGGGGGGAATGAGCAGTTCTTC

d_gene: TRBD2
abundance: once
v_gene: TRBV11-1
j_gene: TRBJ2-3
CDR3aa: CASSSKGLAPDTQYF
CDR3nt: TGTGCCAGCAGCTCGAAGGGACTAGCGCCAGATACGCAGTATTTT

d_gene: -
abundance: once
v_gene: TRBV18
j_gene: TRBJ1-5
CDR3aa: CASSPTADSNQPQHF
CDR3nt: TGTGCCAGCTCACCGACCGCGGATAGCAATCAGCCCCAGCATTTT

d_gene: -
abundance: -
v_gene: TRBV5-6
j_gene: TRBJ2-5
CDR3aa: CASSSPGETQYF
CDR3nt: TGTGCCAGCAGCTCCCCGGGGGAGACCCAGTACTTC

d_gene: -
abundance: -
v_gene: TRBV11-3
j_gene: TRBJ2-6
CDR3aa: CASSPGQFHLSGANVLTF
CDR3nt: TGTGCCAGCAGCCCGGGACAATTCCATTTATCTGGGGCCAACGTCCTGACTTTC

d_gene: -
abundance: -
v_gene: TRBV25-1
j_gene: TRBJ2-7
CDR3aa: CASSGGSEQYF
CDR3nt: TGTGCCAGCAGTGGAGGGTCCGAGCAGTACTTC

d_gene: TRBD2
abundance: -
v_gene: TRBV4-3
j_gene: TRBJ2-3
CDR3aa: CASSQAPGGQDTQYF
CDR3nt: TGCGCCAGCAGCCAAGCTCCGGGGGGGCAAGATACGCAGTATTTT

d_gene: -
abundance: -
v_gene: TRBV6-1
j_gene: TRBJ2-5
CDR3aa: CASNFDRLPQETQYF
CDR3nt: TGTGCCAGCAATTTCGACAGGCTTCCCCAAGAGACCCAGTACTTC

d_gene: TRBD1
abundance: once
v_gene: TRBV7-6
j_gene: TRBJ2-3
CDR3aa: CASSLSPQGASTDTQYF
CDR3nt: TGTGCCAGCAGCCTCTCCCCACAGGGGGCGTCGACAGATACGCAGTATTTT

d_gene: -
abundance: few
v_gene: TRBV7-3
j_gene: TRBJ1-1
CDR3aa: CASSLTGATEAFF
CDR3nt: TGTGCCAGCAGCTTAACGGGGGCTACTGAAGCTTTCTTT

d_gene: -
abundance: once
v_gene: TRBV28
j_gene: TRBJ1-5
CDR3aa: CASSLGPTSRSPQHF
CDR3nt: TGTGCCAGCAGTTTAGGGCCGACCTCACGAAGCCCCCAGCATTTT

d_gene: -
abundance: -
v_gene: TRBV28
j_gene: TRBJ2-1
CDR3aa: CASSLWGEFYNEQFF
CDR3nt: TGTGCCAGCAGTTTGTGGGGAGAATTCTACAATGAGCAGTTCTTC

d_gene: -
abundance: -
v_gene: TRBV28
j_gene: TRBJ1-4
CDR3aa: CASSFSEKLFF
CDR3nt: TGTGCCAGCAGTTTTAGTGAAAAACTGTTTTTT

d_gene: -
abundance: -
v_gene: TRBV7-2
j_gene: TRBJ2-3
CDR3aa: CASTKTADTQYF
CDR3nt: TGTGCCAGCACCAAAACTGCCGATACGCAGTATTTT

d_gene: -
abundance: -
v_gene: TRBV7-9
j_gene: TRBJ1-1
CDR3aa: CASSLQGGNTEAFF
CDR3nt: TGTGCCAGCAGCTTACAGGGTGGGAACACTGAAGCTTTCTTT

d_gene: TRBD1
abundance: -
v_gene: TRBV27
j_gene: TRBJ2-7
CDR3aa: CAMKDRRNYEQYF
CDR3nt: TGTGCCATGAAGGACAGGAGGAATTACGAGCAGTACTTC

d_gene: -
abundance: -
v_gene: TRBV29-1
j_gene: TRBJ1-1
CDR3aa: CSVVWSPRTEAFF
CDR3nt: TGCAGCGTTGTGTGGAGCCCGAGGACTGAAGCTTTCTTT

d_gene: -
abundance: -
v_gene: TRBV10-2
j_gene: TRBJ2-2
CDR3aa: CASIPDRKNTGELFF
CDR3nt: TGCGCCAGCATTCCCGACAGAAAGAACACCGGGGAGCTGTTTTTT

d_gene: -
abundance: once
v_gene: TRBV6-5
j_gene: TRBJ2-1
CDR3aa: CASSYSSGNNEQFF
CDR3nt: TGTGCCAGCAGTTACTCCTCGGGAAACAATGAGCAGTTCTTC